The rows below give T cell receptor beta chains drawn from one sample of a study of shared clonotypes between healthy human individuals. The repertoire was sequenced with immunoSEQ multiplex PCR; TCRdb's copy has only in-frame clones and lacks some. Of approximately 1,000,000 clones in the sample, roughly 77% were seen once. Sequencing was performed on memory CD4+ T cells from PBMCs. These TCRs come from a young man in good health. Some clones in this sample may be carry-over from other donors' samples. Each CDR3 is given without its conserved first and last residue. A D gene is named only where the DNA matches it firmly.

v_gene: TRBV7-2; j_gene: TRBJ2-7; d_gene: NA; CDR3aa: ASSSIWGRLEQY
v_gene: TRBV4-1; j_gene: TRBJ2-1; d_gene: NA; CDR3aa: ASSVPGLGVYNEQF
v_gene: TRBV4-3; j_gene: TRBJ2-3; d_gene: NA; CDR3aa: ASSQDPGSDTQY
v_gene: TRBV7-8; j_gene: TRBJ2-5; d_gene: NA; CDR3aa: ASSQEETQY
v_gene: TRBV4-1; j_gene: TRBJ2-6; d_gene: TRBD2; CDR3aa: ASSYPGGGANVLT
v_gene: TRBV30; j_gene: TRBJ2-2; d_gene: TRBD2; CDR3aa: AWSPAGRVSTGELF
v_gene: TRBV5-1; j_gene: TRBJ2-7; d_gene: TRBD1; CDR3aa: ASSQQTGGPYEQY
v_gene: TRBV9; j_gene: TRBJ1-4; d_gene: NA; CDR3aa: ASSAGTQSFNEKLF
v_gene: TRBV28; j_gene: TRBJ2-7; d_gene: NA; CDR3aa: ASSPPYEQY
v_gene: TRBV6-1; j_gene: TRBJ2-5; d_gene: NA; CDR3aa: ASTEETQY
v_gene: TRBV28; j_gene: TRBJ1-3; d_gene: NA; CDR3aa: ASRTGRGTTYSGNTIY
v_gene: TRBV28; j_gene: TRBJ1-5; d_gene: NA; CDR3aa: ASSPFNQPQH
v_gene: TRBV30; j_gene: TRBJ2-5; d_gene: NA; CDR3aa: AWRRVWQETQY
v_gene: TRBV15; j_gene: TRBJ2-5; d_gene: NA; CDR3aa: ATSRGAAASQETQY
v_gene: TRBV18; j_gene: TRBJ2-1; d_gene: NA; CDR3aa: ASSPGGGDEQF
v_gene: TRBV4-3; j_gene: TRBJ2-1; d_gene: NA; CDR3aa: ASSLETGRNEQF
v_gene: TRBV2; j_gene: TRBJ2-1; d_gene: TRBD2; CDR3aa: ASSELAAAGGVNEQF
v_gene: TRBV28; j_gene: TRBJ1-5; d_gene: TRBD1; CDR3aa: ASRLGGRNQPQH
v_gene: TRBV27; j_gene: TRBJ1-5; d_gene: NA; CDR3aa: ASSLSGRAYSNQPQH
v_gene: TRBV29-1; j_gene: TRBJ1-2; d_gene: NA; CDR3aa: SVEDQDSPYGYT
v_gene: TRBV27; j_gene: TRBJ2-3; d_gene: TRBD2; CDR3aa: ASSPRGLAGGQSTDTQY
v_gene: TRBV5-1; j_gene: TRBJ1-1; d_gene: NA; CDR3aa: ASSELKMNTEAF
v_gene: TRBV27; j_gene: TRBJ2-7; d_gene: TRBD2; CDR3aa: ASRAGTSGSGEQY
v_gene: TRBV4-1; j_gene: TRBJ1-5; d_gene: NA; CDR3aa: ASSQVGRGDQPQH
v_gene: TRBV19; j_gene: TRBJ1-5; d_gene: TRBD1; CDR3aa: ASSIEGTGGNRNQPQH
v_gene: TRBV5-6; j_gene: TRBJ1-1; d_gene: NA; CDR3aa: ASSRGGTEAF
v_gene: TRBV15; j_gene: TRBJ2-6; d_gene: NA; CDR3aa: ATSRRPGSGANVLT
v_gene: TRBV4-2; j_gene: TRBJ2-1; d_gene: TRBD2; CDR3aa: ASSQGLAGDTRTNEQF
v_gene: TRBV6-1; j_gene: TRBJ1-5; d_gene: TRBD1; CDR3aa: ASTLGGAGQPQH
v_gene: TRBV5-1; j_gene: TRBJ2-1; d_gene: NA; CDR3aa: ASTPSPGLDNEQF
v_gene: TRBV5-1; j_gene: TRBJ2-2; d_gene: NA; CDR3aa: ASSSQGPGELF
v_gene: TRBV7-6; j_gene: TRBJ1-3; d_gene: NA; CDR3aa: ASSLGGSAGNTIY
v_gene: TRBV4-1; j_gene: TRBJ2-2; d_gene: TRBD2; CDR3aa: ASSQVTIAGESGELF
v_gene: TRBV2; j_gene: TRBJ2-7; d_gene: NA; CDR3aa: ASSEQGSFYEQY
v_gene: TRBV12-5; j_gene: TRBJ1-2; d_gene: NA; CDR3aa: ASGKGQSYGYT
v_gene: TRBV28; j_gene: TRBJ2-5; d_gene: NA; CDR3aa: ASSSTGFWAETQY
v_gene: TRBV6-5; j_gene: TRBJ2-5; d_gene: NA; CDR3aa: AHSPDSVPQETQY
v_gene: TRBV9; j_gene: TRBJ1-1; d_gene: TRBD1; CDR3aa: ASSFPGGQANTEAF
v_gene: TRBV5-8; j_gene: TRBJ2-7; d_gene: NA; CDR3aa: ASSLFGRSSYEQY
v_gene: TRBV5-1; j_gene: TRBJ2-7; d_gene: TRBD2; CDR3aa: ASRQTSGRATPYEQY
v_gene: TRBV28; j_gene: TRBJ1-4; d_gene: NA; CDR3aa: ASSPRIGPATNEKLF
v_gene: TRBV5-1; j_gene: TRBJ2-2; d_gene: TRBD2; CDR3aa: ASSLSGSITNTGELF